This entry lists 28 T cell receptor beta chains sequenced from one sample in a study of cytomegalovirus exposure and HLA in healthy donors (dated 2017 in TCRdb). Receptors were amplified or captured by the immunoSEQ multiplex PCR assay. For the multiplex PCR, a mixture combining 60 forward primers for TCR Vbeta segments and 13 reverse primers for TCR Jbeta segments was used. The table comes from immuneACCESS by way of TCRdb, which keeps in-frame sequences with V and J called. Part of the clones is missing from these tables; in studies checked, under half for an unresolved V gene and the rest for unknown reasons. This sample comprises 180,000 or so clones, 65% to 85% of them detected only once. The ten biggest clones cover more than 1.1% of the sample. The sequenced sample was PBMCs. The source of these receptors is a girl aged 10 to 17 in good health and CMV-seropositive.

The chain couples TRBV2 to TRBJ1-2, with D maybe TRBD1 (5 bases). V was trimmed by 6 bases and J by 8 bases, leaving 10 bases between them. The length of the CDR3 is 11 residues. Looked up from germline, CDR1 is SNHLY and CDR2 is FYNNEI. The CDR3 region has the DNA TGTGCCAGCAGGGGGCAGAACGGCTACACCTTC. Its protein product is CASRGQNGYTF.

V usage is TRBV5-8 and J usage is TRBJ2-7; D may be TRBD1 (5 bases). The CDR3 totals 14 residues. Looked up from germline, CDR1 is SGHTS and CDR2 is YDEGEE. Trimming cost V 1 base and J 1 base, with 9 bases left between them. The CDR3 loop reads CASSLLRGSYEQYF. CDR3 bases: TGTGCCAGCAGCTTGCTTAGGGGTTCCTACGAGCAGTACTTC.

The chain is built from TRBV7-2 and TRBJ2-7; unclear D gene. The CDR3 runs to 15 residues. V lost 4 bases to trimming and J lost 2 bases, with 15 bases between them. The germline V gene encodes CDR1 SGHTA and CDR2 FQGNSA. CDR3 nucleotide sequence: TGTGCCAGCAGCTCCACCCCCGACACCACCTACGAGCAGTACTTC. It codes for CASSSTPDTTYEQYF.

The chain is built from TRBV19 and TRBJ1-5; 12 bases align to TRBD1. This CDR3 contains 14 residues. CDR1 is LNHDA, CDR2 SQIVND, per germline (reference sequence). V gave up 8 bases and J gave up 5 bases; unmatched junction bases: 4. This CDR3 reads CASHRDRGHQPQHF. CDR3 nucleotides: TGTGCCAGTCACCGGGACAGGGGGCATCAGCCCCAGCATTTT.

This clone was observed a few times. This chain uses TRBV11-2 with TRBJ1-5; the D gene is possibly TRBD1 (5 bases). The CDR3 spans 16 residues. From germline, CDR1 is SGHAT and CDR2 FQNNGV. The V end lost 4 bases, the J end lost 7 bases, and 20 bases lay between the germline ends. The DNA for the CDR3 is TGTGCCAGCAGCTCCCATGGGGGGAAAGATATACAGCCCCAGCATTTT. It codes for CASSSHGGKDIQPQHF.

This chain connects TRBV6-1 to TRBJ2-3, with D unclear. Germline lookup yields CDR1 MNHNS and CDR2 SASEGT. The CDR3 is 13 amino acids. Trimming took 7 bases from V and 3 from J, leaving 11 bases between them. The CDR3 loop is CASTRLVTDTQYF. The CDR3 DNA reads TGTGCCAGCACCCGACTTGTAACAGATACGCAGTATTTT.

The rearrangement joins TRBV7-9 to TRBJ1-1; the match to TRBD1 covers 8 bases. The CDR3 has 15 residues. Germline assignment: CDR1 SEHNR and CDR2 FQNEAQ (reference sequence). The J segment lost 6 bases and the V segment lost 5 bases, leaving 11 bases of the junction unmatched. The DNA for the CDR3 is TGTGCCAGCAGCCTTCCGCAGGGGGCGAGCGCTGAAGCTTTCTTT. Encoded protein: CASSLPQGASAEAFF.

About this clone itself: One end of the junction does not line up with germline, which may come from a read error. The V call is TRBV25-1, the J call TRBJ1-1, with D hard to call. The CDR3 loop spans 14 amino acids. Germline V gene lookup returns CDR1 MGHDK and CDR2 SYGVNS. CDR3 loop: CASSEDRRGTEDFF. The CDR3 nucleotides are TGTGCCAGCAGTGAGGATAGGCGAGGCACTGAAGATTTCTTT.

The CDR3, as DNA: TGTGCCAGTAGTATAGCAGGGCGGTCTAGCGAGCAGTACTTC. This gives the protein CASSIAGRSSEQYF. This chain uses TRBV19 with TRBJ2-7, with D perhaps matching TRBD1 (5 bases). Trimming removed 1 base at V and 6 bases at J, with 13 bases between. The CDR3 has 14 residues. The germline V gene encodes CDR1 LNHDA and CDR2 SQIVND (reference sequence).

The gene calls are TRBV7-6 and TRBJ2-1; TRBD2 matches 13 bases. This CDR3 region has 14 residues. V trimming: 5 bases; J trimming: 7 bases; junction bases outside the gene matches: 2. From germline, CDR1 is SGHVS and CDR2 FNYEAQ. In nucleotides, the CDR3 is TGTGCCAGCAGCGGACTAGCGGGAGCTAATGAGCAGTTCTTC. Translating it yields CASSGLAGANEQFF.

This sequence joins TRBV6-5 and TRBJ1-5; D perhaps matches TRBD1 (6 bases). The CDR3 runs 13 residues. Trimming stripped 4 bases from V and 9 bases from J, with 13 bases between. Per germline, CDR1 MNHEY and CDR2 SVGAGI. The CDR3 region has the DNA TGTGCCAGCAGTTCCAGGGGACCGAGGCCCCAGCATTTT. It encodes CASSSRGPRPQHF.

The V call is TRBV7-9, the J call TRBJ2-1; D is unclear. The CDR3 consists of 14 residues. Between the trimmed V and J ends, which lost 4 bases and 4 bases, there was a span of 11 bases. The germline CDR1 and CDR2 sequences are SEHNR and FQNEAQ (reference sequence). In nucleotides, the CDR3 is TGTGCCAGCAGCTCCAGGCTCCTTTACAATGAGCAGTTCTTC. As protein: CASSSRLLYNEQFF.

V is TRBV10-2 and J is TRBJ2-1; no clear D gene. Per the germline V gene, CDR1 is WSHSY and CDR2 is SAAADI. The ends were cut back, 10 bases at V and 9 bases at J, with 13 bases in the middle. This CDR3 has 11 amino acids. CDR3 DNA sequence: TGCGCCACCTTAGAATTCGGTGAGCAGTTCTTC. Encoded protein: CATLEFGEQFF.

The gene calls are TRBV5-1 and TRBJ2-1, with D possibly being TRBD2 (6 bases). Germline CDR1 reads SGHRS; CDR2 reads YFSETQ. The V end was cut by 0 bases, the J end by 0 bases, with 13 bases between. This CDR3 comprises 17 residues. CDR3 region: CASSLEGGASSYNEQFF. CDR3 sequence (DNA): TGCGCCAGCAGCTTGGAAGGCGGGGCGAGCTCCTACAATGAGCAGTTCTTC.

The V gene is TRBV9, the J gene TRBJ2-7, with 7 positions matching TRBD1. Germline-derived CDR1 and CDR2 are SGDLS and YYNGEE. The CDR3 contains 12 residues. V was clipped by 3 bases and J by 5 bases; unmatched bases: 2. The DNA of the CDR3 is TGTGCCAGCAGCGGACAGGGCAACGAGCAGTACTTC. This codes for CASSGQGNEQYF.

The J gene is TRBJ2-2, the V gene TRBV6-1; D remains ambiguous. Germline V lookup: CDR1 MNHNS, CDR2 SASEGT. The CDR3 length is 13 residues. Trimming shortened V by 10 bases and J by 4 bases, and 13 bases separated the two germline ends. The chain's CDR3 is CATRGFRTGELFF. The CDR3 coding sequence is TGTGCCACCCGCGGCTTTCGCACCGGGGAGCTGTTTTTT.

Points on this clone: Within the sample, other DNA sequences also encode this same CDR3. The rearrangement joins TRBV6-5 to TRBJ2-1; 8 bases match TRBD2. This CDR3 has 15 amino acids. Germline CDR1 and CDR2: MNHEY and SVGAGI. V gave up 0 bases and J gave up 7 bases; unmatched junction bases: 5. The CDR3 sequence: CASSYSTGLGNEQFF. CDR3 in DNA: TGTGCCAGCAGTTACTCCACGGGACTAGGGAATGAGCAGTTCTTC.

In DNA, the CDR3 is TGTGCCAGCAGACTCGAGCGTGATCGGGGCTACACCTTC. The encoded protein is CASRLERDRGYTF. V is TRBV4-2 and J is TRBJ1-2; the D is unclear. This CDR3 is built from 13 residues. CDR1 LGHNA and CDR2 YNFKEQ come from the germline V gene. Between the trimmed V and J ends, which lost 6 bases and 8 bases, there was a span of 16 bases.

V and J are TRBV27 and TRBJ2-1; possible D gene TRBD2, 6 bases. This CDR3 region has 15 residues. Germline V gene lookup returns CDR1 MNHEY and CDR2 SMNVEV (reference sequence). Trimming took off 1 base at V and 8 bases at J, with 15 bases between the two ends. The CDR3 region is CASSLLGGGWDEQFF. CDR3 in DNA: TGTGCCAGCAGTTTATTGGGGGGAGGTTGGGATGAGCAGTTCTTC.

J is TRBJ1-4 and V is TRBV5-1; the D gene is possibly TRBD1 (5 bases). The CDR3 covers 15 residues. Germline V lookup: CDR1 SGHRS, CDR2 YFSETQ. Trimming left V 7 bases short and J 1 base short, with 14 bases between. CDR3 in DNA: TGCGCCAGCCGCCAAGTCGGGGGAACTAATGAAAAACTGTTTTTT. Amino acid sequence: CASRQVGGTNEKLFF. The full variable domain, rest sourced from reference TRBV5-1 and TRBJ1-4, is KAGVTQTPRYLIKTRGQQVTLSCSPISGHRSVSWYQQTPGQGLQFLFEYFSETQRNKGNFPGRFSGRQFSNSRSEMNVSTLELGDSALYLCASRQVGGTNEKLFFGSGTQLSVL.

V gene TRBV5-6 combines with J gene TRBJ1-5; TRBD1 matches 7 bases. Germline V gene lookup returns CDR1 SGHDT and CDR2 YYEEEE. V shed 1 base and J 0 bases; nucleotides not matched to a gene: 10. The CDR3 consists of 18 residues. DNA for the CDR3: TGTGCCAGCAGCTTGAGATCTTGGGACAGTCATAGCAATCAGCCCCAGCATTTT. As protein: CASSLRSWDSHSNQPQHF. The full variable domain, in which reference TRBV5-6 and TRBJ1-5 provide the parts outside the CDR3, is DAGVTQSPTHLIKTRGQQVTLRCSPKSGHDTVSWYQQALGQGPQFIFQYYEEEERQRGNFPDRFSGHQFPNYSSELNVNALLLGDSALYLCASSLRSWDSHSNQPQHFGDGTRLSIL.

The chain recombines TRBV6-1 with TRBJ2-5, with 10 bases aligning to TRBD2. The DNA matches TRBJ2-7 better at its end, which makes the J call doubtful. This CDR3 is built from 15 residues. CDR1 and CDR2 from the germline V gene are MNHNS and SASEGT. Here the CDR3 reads CASRILAGHPYEQYF. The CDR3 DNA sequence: TGTGCCAGCAGAATACTAGCGGGACACCCCTACGAGCAGTACTTC.

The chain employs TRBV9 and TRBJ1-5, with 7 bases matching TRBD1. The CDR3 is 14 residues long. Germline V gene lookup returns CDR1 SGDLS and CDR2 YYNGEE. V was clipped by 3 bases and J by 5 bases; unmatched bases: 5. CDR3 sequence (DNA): TGTGCCAGCAGCGCGACAGGGAAGGATCAGCCCCAGCATTTT. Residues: CASSATGKDQPQHF.

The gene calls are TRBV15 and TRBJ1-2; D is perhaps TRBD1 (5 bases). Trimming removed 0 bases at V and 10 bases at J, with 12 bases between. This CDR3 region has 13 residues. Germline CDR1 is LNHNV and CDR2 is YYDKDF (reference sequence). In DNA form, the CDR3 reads TGTGCCACCAGCAGAGATCAAGGGGAACCCTACACCTTC. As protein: CATSRDQGEPYTF.

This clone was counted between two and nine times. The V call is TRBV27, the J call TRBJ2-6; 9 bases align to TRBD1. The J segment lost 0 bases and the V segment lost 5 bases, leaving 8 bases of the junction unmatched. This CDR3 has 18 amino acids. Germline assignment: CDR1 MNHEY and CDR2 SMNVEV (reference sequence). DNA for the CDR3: TGTGCCAGCAGTCCGCCGGGACAGGGACTCTCTGGGGCCAACGTCCTGACTTTC. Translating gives CASSPPGQGLSGANVLTF.

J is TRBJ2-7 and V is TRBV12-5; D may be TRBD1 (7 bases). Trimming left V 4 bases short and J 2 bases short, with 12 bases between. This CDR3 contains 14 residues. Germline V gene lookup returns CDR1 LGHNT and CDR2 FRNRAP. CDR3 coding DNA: TGTGCTAGTGGTTCGGGGGACAGTCCCTACGAGCAGTACTTC. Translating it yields CASGSGDSPYEQYF.

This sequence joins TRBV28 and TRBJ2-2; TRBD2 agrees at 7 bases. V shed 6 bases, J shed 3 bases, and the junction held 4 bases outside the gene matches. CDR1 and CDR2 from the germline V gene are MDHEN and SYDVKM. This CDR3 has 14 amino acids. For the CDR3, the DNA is TGTGCCAGCAGCTATAGCGGGTACACCGGGGAGCTGTTTTTT. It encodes CASSYSGYTGELFF.

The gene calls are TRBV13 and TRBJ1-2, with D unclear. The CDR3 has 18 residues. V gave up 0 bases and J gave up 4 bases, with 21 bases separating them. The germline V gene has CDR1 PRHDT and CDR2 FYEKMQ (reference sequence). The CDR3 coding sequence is TGTGCCAGCAGCTTAGGTCGGCCTACAGCCGACCCTATCTATGGCTACACCTTC. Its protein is CASSLGRPTADPIYGYTF. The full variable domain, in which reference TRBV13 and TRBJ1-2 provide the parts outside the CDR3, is AAGVIQSPRHLIKEKRETATLKCYPIPRHDTVYWYQQGPGQDPQFLISFYEKMQSDKGSIPDRFSAQQFSDYHSELNMSSLELGDSALYFCASSLGRPTADPIYGYTFGSGTRLTVV.